What follows describes a single T cell receptor (beta chain). These data are taken from a study of cytomegalovirus exposure and HLA in healthy donors. Overall study: A subsequent analysis stated that the 100 to 150 validation repertoires were run on the same platform as the approximately 710 first-cohort repertoires.

TCRdb's copy holds only in-frame clones and misses some; the assay was immunoSEQ multiplex PCR. The sample yields approximately 150,000 clones, roughly 90% seen once. The roughly 120-subject validation cohort, separate from the roughly 700-subject first cohort, included the donors. The sequenced sample was PBMCs. This TCR was recovered from a young man in good health and CMV-seronegative.

The CDR3: CSVEFAILTDTQYF. CDR3 nucleotides: TGCAGCGTTGAATTTGCGATCCTCACAGATACGCAGTATTTT. This chain joins TRBV29-1 and TRBJ2-3; D not resolved. With 2 bases removed from V and 2 bases from J, the gap between germline ends came to 11 bases. Per germline, CDR1 SQVTM and CDR2 ANQGSEA. CDR3 length: 14 residues.